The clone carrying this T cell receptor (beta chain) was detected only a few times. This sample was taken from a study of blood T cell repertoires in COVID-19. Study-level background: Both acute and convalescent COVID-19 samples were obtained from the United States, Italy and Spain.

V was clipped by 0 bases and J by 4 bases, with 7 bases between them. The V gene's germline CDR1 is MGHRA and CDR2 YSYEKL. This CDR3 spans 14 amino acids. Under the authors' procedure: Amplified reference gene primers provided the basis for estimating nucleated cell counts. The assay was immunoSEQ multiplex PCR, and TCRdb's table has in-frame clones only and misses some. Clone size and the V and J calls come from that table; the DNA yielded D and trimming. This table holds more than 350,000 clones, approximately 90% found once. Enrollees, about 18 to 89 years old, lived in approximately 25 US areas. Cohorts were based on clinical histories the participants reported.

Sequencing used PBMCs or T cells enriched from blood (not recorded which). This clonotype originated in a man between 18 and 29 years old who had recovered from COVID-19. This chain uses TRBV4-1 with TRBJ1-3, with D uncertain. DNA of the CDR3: TGCGCCAGCAGCCAAGAAGAGTCGGGAAACACCATATATTTT. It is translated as CASSQEESGNTIYF.